Presented here are 32 T cell receptor beta chains from one specimen sequenced in a study of cytomegalovirus exposure and HLA in healthy donors. Primers for the PCR totalled 60 Vbeta and 13 Jbeta. The assay was immunoSEQ multiplex PCR, and TCRdb's table has in-frame clones only and misses some. The sample contains about 120,000 clones, 77% of which appear only once. Sequencing used PBMCs. The receptors derive from a man in his forties in good health and CMV-seropositive.

The V call is TRBV6-5, the J call TRBJ1-2, with 8 bases that match TRBD1. V shed 6 bases, J shed 5 bases, and the junction held 11 bases outside the gene matches. This CDR3 is 15 amino acids long. CDR1 is MNHEY and CDR2 is SVGAGI in the germline V gene. The CDR3 nucleotides read TGTGCCAGCAGACCTAGCAGGGGGCGAGGGTATGGCTACACCTTC. It translates to CASRPSRGRGYGYTF.

The J gene is TRBJ1-1, the V gene TRBV18; TRBD1 matches at 7 bases. V was clipped by 2 bases and J by 3 bases; unmatched bases: 3. The germline V gene encodes CDR1 KGHSH and CDR2 LQKENI. There are 14 residues in the CDR3. CDR3 DNA sequence: TGTGCCAGCTCACCAGCTACAGGGGACACTGAAGCTTTCTTT. This encodes CASSPATGDTEAFF.

This clone has more than one count but fewer than ten. The chain links TRBV18 to TRBJ1-3, with 11 bases identical to TRBD1. The CDR3 covers 17 residues. After removal of 0 bases from V and 2 bases from J, the junction contained 3 bases not matched to a gene. Germline CDR1 is KGHSH and CDR2 is LQKENI. The chain's CDR3 is CASSPPGTGGAGNTIYF. CDR3 coding DNA: TGTGCCAGCTCACCACCGGGGACAGGGGGAGCTGGAAACACCATATATTTT.

The table lists this clone with a few counts. The chain uses TRBV7-2 and TRBJ2-7; no firm D call. Germline CDR1 reads SGHTA; CDR2 reads FQGNSA. The CDR3 runs 14 residues. Between the trimmed V and J ends, which lost 5 bases and 2 bases, there was a span of 13 bases. In nucleotides, the CDR3 is TGTGCCAGCAGCGGAACTGAGGAGCCCTACGAGCAGTACTTC. Translating gives CASSGTEEPYEQYF.

This chain links TRBV15 with TRBJ1-1; D not resolved. Trimming removed 0 bases at V and 0 bases at J, with 8 bases between. Germline V gene data show CDR1 as LNHNV and CDR2 as YYDKDF (reference sequence). This CDR3 comprises 15 residues. This CDR3 reads CATSRDLAVNTEAFF. CDR3 in DNA: TGTGCCACCAGCAGAGATCTGGCGGTGAACACTGAAGCTTTCTTT.

The V and J genes are TRBV27 and TRBJ1-6, with 9 bases aligning to TRBD1. V was pared by 5 bases and J by 9 bases, with 5 bases of the junction left unmatched. The CDR3 spans 14 residues. The V gene's germline CDR1 is MNHEY and CDR2 SMNVEV (reference sequence). CDR3 sequence reads: CASSTTGGSSPLHF. The CDR3 nucleotides are TGTGCCAGCAGTACCACAGGGGGCAGTTCACCCCTCCACTTT.

The chain employs TRBV11-1 and TRBJ1-1; TRBD1 might be the D (6 bases). V lost 3 bases to trimming and J lost 5 bases, with 10 bases between them. The CDR3 consists of 13 residues. The V gene's germline CDR1 is SGHAT and CDR2 FQDESV (reference sequence). The CDR3 coding sequence is TGTGCCAGCAGCTTTAGGGGGACGACTGAAGCTTTCTTT. Translating it yields CASSFRGTTEAFF.

The rearrangement joins TRBV27 to TRBJ1-2; D is possibly TRBD1 (5 bases). The V gene's germline CDR1 is MNHEY and CDR2 SMNVEV (reference sequence). V lost 2 bases and J lost 8, with 15 bases in between. This CDR3 is 14 amino acids long. CDR3 sequence reads: CASSLGYRNSGYTF. In DNA, the CDR3 is TGTGCCAGCAGTTTAGGGTACAGGAATTCAGGCTACACCTTC.

J is TRBJ2-5 and V is TRBV5-6; 7 nucleotides line up with TRBD1. The junction had 8 bases not matched to a gene; V was cut back by 1 base and J by 2 bases. The CDR3 runs 16 residues. In germline, CDR1 is SGHDT, CDR2 YYEEEE. Here the CDR3 reads CASSLTGALGQETQYF. The CDR3 nucleotides read TGTGCCAGCAGCTTGACAGGGGCTTTGGGTCAAGAGACCCAGTACTTC.

DNA for the CDR3: TGTGCCAGCCTTCCTAAGGAGGATCCCTATGGCTACACCTTC. It specifies CASLPKEDPYGYTF. The J gene is TRBJ1-2, the V gene TRBV6-4; D not certain. CDR1 is MRHNA, CDR2 SNTAGT, per germline. This CDR3 is built from 14 residues. Trimming shortened V by 8 bases and J by 4 bases, and 17 bases separated the two germline ends.

The rearrangement links TRBV5-3 to TRBJ1-6; 10 nucleotides agree with TRBD1. TRBV5-3 is marked as an open reading frame, function uncertain. This CDR3 has 16 residues. Trimming at V came to 6 bases and at J to 7 bases, leaving 10 bases not matched to a gene. CDR3: CARNKTGQGINSPLHF. DNA of the CDR3: TGTGCCAGAAATAAGACGGGACAGGGGATCAATTCACCCCTCCACTTT.

CDR3 bases: TGCGCCAGCAGCTTGGATCCGGGACTAGCGGGCGCCTACGAGCAGTACTTC. It yields the protein CASSLDPGLAGAYEQYF. This chain joins TRBV5-1 and TRBJ2-7, with 12 bases that match TRBD2. The CDR3 contains 17 residues. The germline V gene has CDR1 SGHRS and CDR2 YFSETQ. Unmatched junction bases numbered 6, after V lost 0 bases and J lost 2 bases.

Comment on this clone: The sample carries other DNA sequences with the same CDR3. The chain has TRBV28 and TRBJ1-2; D is ambiguous. Germline CDR1 is MDHEN and CDR2 is SYDVKM. The V end was cut by 6 bases, the J end by 6 bases, with 14 bases between. CDR3 size: 13 residues. Written as DNA, the CDR3 is TGTGCCAGCAGCCTACTAGTGCGCGATGGCTACACCTTC. It is translated as CASSLLVRDGYTF.

The chain uses TRBV7-8 and TRBJ2-5; D remains unclear. The CDR3 runs to 12 residues. V lost 5 bases and J lost 0, with 4 bases in between. CDR1 is SGHVS, CDR2 FQNEAQ, per germline. This CDR3 is CASSTHQETQYF. The CDR3, as DNA: TGTGCCAGCAGCACACACCAAGAGACCCAGTACTTC.

The rearrangement joins TRBV5-1 to TRBJ1-5, with a possible D match to TRBD1 (6 bases). This CDR3 is built from 14 residues. Trimming left V 5 bases short and J 5 bases short, with 14 bases between. From germline, CDR1 is SGHRS and CDR2 YFSETQ. This chain's CDR3 is CASRPDRSDQPQHF. CDR3 nucleotides: TGCGCCAGCAGACCCGACAGGAGCGATCAGCCCCAGCATTTT.

This chain links TRBV7-8 with TRBJ1-3, with no clear D. The germline V gene encodes CDR1 SGHVS and CDR2 FQNEAQ. Trimming took 5 bases from V and 5 from J, leaving 7 bases between them. The CDR3 totals 12 residues. The CDR3 DNA is TGTGCCAGCAGCCAGACAAGAAACACCATATATTTT. This codes for CASSQTRNTIYF. The whole variable domain, filled in from reference TRBV7-8 and TRBJ1-3, reads GAGVSQSPRYKVAKRGQDVALRCDPISGHVSLFWYQQALGQGPEFLTYFQNEAQLDKSGLPSDRFFAERPEGSVSTLKIQRTQQEDSAVYLCASSQTRNTIYFGEGSWLTVV.

This clone was recorded a few times. The rearrangement uses TRBV11-1 and TRBJ2-5; TRBD1 agrees at 7 bases. Germline V gene sequence: CDR1 SGHAT, CDR2 FQDESV (reference sequence). The V segment lost 0 bases and the J segment 5 bases; nucleotides outside the gene matches: 0. The CDR3 is 13 residues long. The DNA for the CDR3 is TGTGCCAGCAGCTTAGCGACAGGGGAGACCCAGTACTTC. It translates to CASSLATGETQYF.

The CDR3 sequence is CSVPSTGGVYGYTF. Here the CDR3 DNA reads TGCAGCGTCCCTTCGACAGGGGGCGTCTATGGCTACACCTTC. This chain joins TRBV29-1 and TRBJ1-2; 10 bases are shared with TRBD1. The length of the CDR3 is 14 residues. Germline V gives CDR1 SQVTM, CDR2 ANQGSEA. The V and J ends lost 6 bases and 4 bases, in that order; junction bases with no gene match: 8.

The genes are TRBV11-1 and TRBJ2-7; D remains ambiguous. Germline assignment: CDR1 SGHAT and CDR2 FQDESV (reference sequence). V was shortened by 2 bases and J by 2 bases, with 7 bases between the two germline ends. The CDR3 is made up of 13 amino acids. In DNA form, the CDR3 reads TGTGCCAGCAGCTTAACTACCACCTACGAGCAGTACTTC. Translation gives CASSLTTTYEQYF.

V is TRBV18 and J is TRBJ1-5; D is possibly TRBD1 (5 bases). The CDR3 extends over 15 amino acids. In germline, CDR1 is KGHSH, CDR2 LQKENI. The V and J ends lost 2 bases and 2 bases respectively, with 10 bases between them. The chain's CDR3 is CASSPLGRGNQPQHF. CDR3 nucleotide sequence: TGTGCCAGCTCACCATTAGGCAGGGGCAATCAGCCCCAGCATTTT.

The chain has TRBV7-9 and TRBJ2-3, with 8 bases fitting TRBD2. V shed 5 bases, J shed 3 bases, and the junction held 4 bases outside the gene matches. CDR3 length: 14 amino acids. CDR1 is SEHNR, CDR2 FQNEAQ, per germline (reference sequence). Written as DNA, the CDR3 is TGTGCCAGCAGCCTTAGCGGGGTTACAGATACGCAGTATTTT. Residues: CASSLSGVTDTQYF. Drawing the rest from reference TRBV7-9 and TRBJ2-3, the complete variable domain is DTGVSQNPRHKITKRGQNVTFRCDPISEHNRLYWYRQTLGQGPEFLTYFQNEAQLEKSRLLSDRFSAERPKGSFSTLEIQRTEQGDSAMYLCASSLSGVTDTQYFGPGTRLTVL.

This clone was seen only once. The chain joins TRBV7-2 to TRBJ2-5; 7 bases map to TRBD1. The CDR3 has 17 amino acids. The germline gives CDR1 SGHTA, CDR2 FQGNSA. J was trimmed by 2 bases and V by 7 bases; bases with no gene match: 16. The CDR3: CASKSTGTDQFQETQYF. CDR3 sequence (DNA): TGTGCCAGCAAATCAACGGGGACAGACCAGTTTCAAGAGACCCAGTACTTC.

The gene calls are TRBV13 and TRBJ2-7; 12 nucleotides align to TRBD1. This CDR3 spans 15 amino acids. In germline, CDR1 is PRHDT, CDR2 FYEKMQ (reference sequence). V dropped 5 bases and J dropped 6; count of bases not matched to a gene: 8. CDR3 DNA: TGTGCCAGCAGCATGGGACAGGGGGCGCATGGCGAGCAGTACTTC. Protein product: CASSMGQGAHGEQYF.

This clone showed up just a few times. The rearrangement joins TRBV6-5 to TRBJ1-1; no reliable D call. Germline V gene lookup returns CDR1 MNHEY and CDR2 SVGAGI. The V end was cut by 6 bases, the J end by 6 bases, with 14 bases between. This CDR3 has 13 amino acids. The CDR3 protein is CASRTTNVPEAFF. The CDR3 DNA reads TGTGCCAGCAGGACGACAAACGTCCCTGAAGCTTTCTTT.

The chain links TRBV5-1 to TRBJ2-5; 8 bases align to TRBD2. The CDR3 is 16 residues long. V gave up 1 base and J gave up 0 bases; unmatched junction bases: 5. CDR1 and CDR2 (germline): SGHRS, YFSETQ. The CDR3 DNA reads as TGCGCCAGCAGCTTGAGGGTAGCGGGGAACCAAGAGACCCAGTACTTC. Translating gives CASSLRVAGNQETQYF.

The chain carries TRBV5-8 and TRBJ2-5; TRBD1 aligns across 9 bases. Near its end, the DNA agrees better with TRBJ2-7, so the J call may be wrong. Germline CDR1 and CDR2: SGHTS and YDEGEE. This CDR3 has 15 residues. The DNA for the CDR3 is TGTGCCAGCAGCTTGGAACAGGGGGCTTGGTACGAGCAGTACTTC. Its translation is CASSLEQGAWYEQYF.

The rearrangement uses TRBV5-1 and TRBJ1-2, with 9 bases matching TRBD1. Germline CDR1 SGHRS, CDR2 YFSETQ. Germline trimming cut 0 bases from V and 3 bases from J; bases unmatched to any gene: 3. The length of the CDR3 is 15 residues. The CDR3 region is CASSLGTGVDYGYTF. CDR3 DNA sequence: TGCGCCAGCAGCTTGGGGACAGGGGTGGACTATGGCTACACCTTC.

This chain links TRBV19 with TRBJ2-1, with D possibly matching TRBD2 (5 bases). V lost 4 bases and J lost 3, with 13 bases in between. The CDR3 length is 15 residues. From germline, CDR1 is LNHDA and CDR2 SQIVND (reference sequence). The CDR3: CASSTTQAGYNEQFF. For the CDR3, the DNA is TGTGCCAGTAGTACGACCCAGGCGGGCTACAATGAGCAGTTCTTC.

The chain joins TRBV7-9 to TRBJ1-5; 7 bases match TRBD1. This CDR3 is 14 amino acids long. The V gene's germline CDR1 is SEHNR and CDR2 FQNEAQ (reference sequence). The J segment lost 1 base and the V segment lost 5 bases, leaving 2 bases of the junction unmatched. CDR3 in amino acids: CASSRQGSNQPQHF. CDR3 sequence (DNA): TGTGCCAGCAGCAGACAGGGCAGCAATCAGCCCCAGCATTTT.

The rearrangement joins TRBV11-2 to TRBJ1-4, with TRBD1 as a possible D gene (5 bases). Germline values: CDR1 SGHAT, CDR2 FQNNGV. V shed 1 base and J shed 6 bases, with 12 bases lying between them. The CDR3 runs 15 residues. CDR3 nucleotide sequence: TGTGCCAGCAGCTTAGTTTGGGACTCTTATGAAAAACTGTTTTTT. Translated, it gives CASSLVWDSYEKLFF.

The V gene is TRBV30, the J gene TRBJ2-1, with TRBD1 matching 7 bases. The CDR3 runs to 12 residues. The germline CDR1 and CDR2 sequences are GTSNPN and SVGIG (reference sequence). After removal of 3 bases from V and 4 bases from J, the junction contained 0 bases not matched to a gene. Here the CDR3 DNA reads TGTGCCTGGAGGACAGGGTACAATGAGCAGTTCTTC. This sequence encodes CAWRTGYNEQFF.

The chain carries TRBV7-2 and TRBJ1-2; the match to TRBD1 covers 8 bases. CDR1 is SGHTA, CDR2 FQGNSA, per germline. The CDR3 is 15 amino acids. V lost 2 bases and J lost 2; bases outside the gene matches: 4. The CDR3 sequence is CASSLRGQENYGYTF. CDR3 nucleotides: TGTGCCAGCAGCTTACGGGGACAGGAAAACTATGGCTACACCTTC.